Below, 21 T cell receptor beta chains from the same sample are listed, as sequenced in a study of T cell repertoires in cytomegalovirus infection. TCRdb processed the reads anew with MiXCR; each CDR3 protein has one entry. The sample lists more than 400,000 distinct CDR3 sequences, 26% occurring once. Sample: PBMCs. The source is a human donor in good health (CMV status not recorded). Some clones in this sample may be carry-over from other donors' samples.

V and J are TRBV11-2 and TRBJ2-3, with D hard to call. Germline loops: CDR1 SGHAT, CDR2 FQNNGV. The CDR3 length is 19 residues. Trimming cost V 1 base and J 8 bases, with 28 bases left between them. This chain's CDR3 is CASSLVIFGSTQSDATQYF. The CDR3 DNA reads as TGTGCCAGCAGCTTAGTTATATTTGGGTCAACACAATCAGATGCTACGCAGTATTTT. Full variable domain (missing parts from reference TRBV11-2 and TRBJ2-3): EAGVAQSPRYKIIEKRQSVAFWCNPISGHATLYWYQQILGQGPKLLIQFQNNGVVDDSQLPKDRFSAERLKGVDSTLKIQPAKLEDSAVYLCASSLVIFGSTQSDATQYFGPGTRLTVL.

There are a few counts of this clonotype. V is TRBV19 and J is TRBJ2-2; D remains unclear. CDR3 length: 18 residues. Germline assignment: CDR1 LNHDA and CDR2 SQIVND (reference sequence). Trimming removed 0 bases from V and 4 bases from J, with 18 bases in between. The CDR3 sequence: CASSIEYRVQQATGELFF. CDR3 bases: TGTGCCAGTAGTATAGAATACCGGGTCCAACAAGCCACCGGGGAGCTGTTTTTT.

V usage is TRBV11-2 and J usage is TRBJ2-1, with D tentatively TRBD2 (6 bases). Germline V gives CDR1 SGHAT, CDR2 FQNNGV. This CDR3 has 15 amino acids. V lost 1 base and J lost 5, with 12 bases in between. CDR3 protein: CASSLGGAGNNEQFF. The CDR3 coding sequence is TGTGCCAGCAGCTTAGGGGGTGCGGGGAACAATGAGCAGTTCTTC.

The V call is TRBV20-1, the J call TRBJ2-1, with D uncertain. CDR1 and CDR2 (germline): DFQATT, SNEGSKA (reference sequence). The CDR3 runs 14 residues. V lost 5 bases, J lost 0 bases, and 11 bases lay in between. The CDR3 nucleotides are TGCAGTGCTGGTCCTAAAGTCTCCTACAATGAGCAGTTCTTC. Amino acid sequence: CSAGPKVSYNEQFF.

The genes are TRBV28 and TRBJ2-1; D uncertain. Trimming stripped 6 bases from V and 11 bases from J, with 11 bases between. In germline, CDR1 is MDHEN, CDR2 SYDVKM. CDR3 length: 11 residues. The CDR3: CASSTPQKQFF. The CDR3 nucleotides are TGTGCCAGCAGCACCCCGCAAAAGCAGTTCTTC.

This clonotype was detected a few times. The rearrangement uses TRBV6-2 or TRBV6-3 and TRBJ2-1, with a weak D call TRBD1 (6 bases). Germline loops: CDR1 MNHEY, CDR2 SVGEGT. V was pared by 5 bases and J by 4 bases, with 15 bases between. This CDR3 is 15 amino acids long. The CDR3 coding sequence is TGTGCCAGCAGTAGTTGGACAGCTTCATACAATGAGCAGTTCTTC. Translating gives CASSSWTASYNEQFF.

This clonotype is a singleton in its sample. The chain is built from TRBV20-1 and TRBJ2-3; a possible D gene is TRBD2 (6 bases). With 0 bases removed from V and 2 bases from J, the gap between germline ends came to 18 bases. Germline CDR1 is DFQATT and CDR2 is SNEGSKA (reference sequence). The length of the CDR3 is 17 residues. The CDR3 nucleotides read TGCAGTGCTAGAGACAGCGGGCTACAATATTTCACAGATACGCAGTATTTT. Translating it yields CSARDSGLQYFTDTQYF.

A few counts support this clonotype. This sequence joins TRBV4-1 and TRBJ2-1; the D gene is possibly TRBD2 (5 bases). V was trimmed by 10 bases and J by 5 bases, leaving 15 bases between them. Germline V lookup: CDR1 MGHRA, CDR2 YSYEKL. The CDR3 covers 13 residues. DNA of the CDR3: TGCGCCACCCGGGCCCACGGGGACAATGAGCAGTTCTTC. Encoded protein: CATRAHGDNEQFF.

V is TRBV29-1 and J is TRBJ2-2; TRBD1 agrees at 9 bases. The CDR3 totals 14 residues. J was trimmed by 2 bases and V by 7 bases; bases with no gene match: 5. Per the germline V gene, CDR1 is SQVTM and CDR2 is ANQGSEA. This CDR3 reads CSAAGQGNTGELFF. CDR3 DNA sequence: TGCAGCGCCGCGGGACAGGGAAACACCGGGGAGCTGTTTTTT.

This clonotype was counted at least ten times. The chain combines TRBV7-2 with TRBJ1-5; 7 bases are a match to TRBD1. Germline trimming cut 2 bases from V and 4 bases from J; bases unmatched to any gene: 5. CDR3 length: 15 amino acids. Looked up from germline, CDR1 is SGHTA and CDR2 is FQGNSA. Here the CDR3 DNA reads TGTGCCAGCAGCTTACAACAGGGGAGAAATCAGCCCCAGCATTTT. Translation: CASSLQQGRNQPQHF.

This clonotype was seen a handful of times. V and J are TRBV11-2 and TRBJ2-1; no reliable D call. The CDR3 runs to 16 residues. Deletions cut 2 bases from V and 0 bases from J, with 11 bases between. Germline loops: CDR1 SGHAT, CDR2 FQNNGV. In DNA form, the CDR3 reads TGTGCCAGCAGCTTAACCCCGCGGAGCTCCTACAATGAGCAGTTCTTC. It is translated as CASSLTPRSSYNEQFF.

This clonotype was detected ten times or more. This chain uses TRBV7-2 with TRBJ2-2; D is perhaps TRBD1 (5 bases). The V gene's germline CDR1 is SGHTA and CDR2 FQGNSA. The CDR3 is 15 amino acids. The V end was cut by 5 bases, the J end by 5 bases, with 15 bases between. The CDR3 here is CASSPQPGSTGELFF. The DNA for the CDR3 is TGTGCCAGCAGCCCGCAGCCAGGGTCTACCGGGGAGCTGTTTTTT.

This clonotype has just a few counts. The rearrangement uses TRBV27 and TRBJ2-3; 8 bases are shared with TRBD1. The CDR3 consists of 15 residues. Per the germline V gene, CDR1 is MNHEY and CDR2 is SMNVEV (reference sequence). The trim removed 5 bases at V and 1 base at J, leaving 5 bases unmatched. The CDR3 sequence: CASSVRGRGTDTQYF. DNA of the CDR3: TGTGCCAGCAGTGTCAGGGGGCGGGGCACAGATACGCAGTATTTT.

This clonotype appeared a few times. This rearrangement joins TRBV10-3 to TRBJ2-6; D may correspond to TRBD1 or TRBD2 (6 bases each). V was pared by 2 bases and J by 0 bases, with 8 bases between. From germline, CDR1 is ENHRY and CDR2 SYGVKD. This CDR3 contains 16 residues. CDR3 residues: CAISEGGLSGANVLTF. The DNA for the CDR3 is TGTGCCATCAGTGAGGGGGGGCTCTCTGGGGCCAACGTCCTGACTTTC.

The gene calls are TRBV7-2 and TRBJ1-4, with D maybe TRBD1 (5 bases). Germline V CDR1 and CDR2: SGHTA, FQGNSA. This CDR3 region has 13 residues. The V and J ends lost 5 bases and 7 bases respectively, with 11 bases between them. CDR3 amino acids: CASSPPGTEKLFF. The DNA of the CDR3 is TGTGCCAGCAGCCCGCCCGGGACTGAAAAACTGTTTTTT.

This clonotype showed up just a few times. V is TRBV29-1 and J is TRBJ1-5; no clear D gene. There are 12 residues in the CDR3. V was shortened by 7 bases and J by 0 bases, with 7 bases between the two germline ends. Germline assignment: CDR1 SQVTM and CDR2 ANQGSEA. The CDR3 DNA sequence: TGCAGCGCAGCTAGTAGCAATCAGCCCCAGCATTTT. Protein: CSAASSNQPQHF.

The CDR3 bases are TGCAGCGTGGACGGGACTAGCGGGAGTATCTACAATGAGCAGTTCTTC. It yields the protein CSVDGTSGSIYNEQFF. V and J are TRBV29-1 and TRBJ2-1, with 14 bases aligning to TRBD2. With V trimmed by 6 bases and J by 3 bases, 7 bases remained unmatched. Germline assignment: CDR1 SQVTM and CDR2 ANQGSEA. The CDR3 totals 16 residues.

This clonotype has a count of ten or more. CDR3: CASSVTGNEQYV. DNA for the CDR3: TGTGCCAGCAGTGTGACAGGAAACGAGCAGTACGTC. The genes are TRBV6-1 and TRBJ2-7, with D perhaps TRBD1 (6 bases). The CDR3 runs 12 residues. V lost 4 bases and J 5 bases, leaving 9 bases between the germline ends. The germline V gene encodes CDR1 MNHNS and CDR2 SASEGT.

The CDR3 DNA follows: TGTGCCAGCAGCGCGACAGGGTTCACTGAAGCTTTCTTT. It yields the protein CASSATGFTEAFF. The V and J genes are TRBV12-3 or TRBV12-4 and TRBJ1-1; TRBD1 agrees at 7 bases. The CDR3 covers 13 residues. Trimming cost V 6 bases and J 4 bases; bases outside gene matches: 5.

This clonotype has more than one count but fewer than ten. This chain joins TRBV12-5 and TRBJ1-2; 7 nucleotides agree with TRBD1. V lost 0 bases and J lost 5; bases outside the gene matches: 9. Germline lookup yields CDR1 LGHNT and CDR2 FRNRAP. The CDR3 covers 16 residues. The CDR3 reads CASGLVAGQLRYGYTF. In nucleotides, the CDR3 is TGTGCTAGTGGTTTGGTAGCGGGACAGCTTCGGTATGGCTACACCTTC. Combining the CDR3 with reference TRBV12-5 and TRBJ1-2 gives the whole variable domain DARVTQTPRHKVTEMGQEVTMRCQPILGHNTVFWYRQTMMQGLELLAYFRNRAPLDDSGMPKDRFSAEMPDATLATLKIQPSEPRDSAVYFCASGLVAGQLRYGYTFGSGTRLTVV.

The chain uses TRBV6-5 and TRBJ1-1, with D maybe TRBD1 (5 bases). The germline gives CDR1 MNHEY, CDR2 SVGAGI. Between the trimmed V and J ends, which lost 10 bases and 7 bases, there was a span of 22 bases. The CDR3 loop spans 14 amino acids. CDR3 residues: CAILSGRPGGEAFF. The DNA for the CDR3 is TGTGCCATCCTTTCGGGACGACCCGGGGGTGAAGCTTTCTTT.